This TCR beta chain was recorded in a study of post-analysis software for immune sequencing data. The TCR beta cDNA libraries carried unique molecular identifiers. TCRdb independently ran MiXCR on the PCR reads; one entry per CDR3 protein. The sample consists of some 890,000 distinct CDR3 sequences, approximately 53% of them appearing once. From germline, CDR1 is LGHNA and CDR2 YNFKEQ. With 0 bases removed from V and 0 bases from J, the gap between germline ends came to 12 bases. This CDR3 spans 17 amino acids. Study-level points and caveats: TRBV segments more frequent in patients than in controls numbered several and included TRBV5-6, TRBV5-1 and TRBV20-1. Strong co-clustering by F measure was evident for samples that had been prepared in the same batch. There was significantly lower normalized Chao1 diversity in multiple sclerosis patients than in controls.

A word on this clonotype: No antigen is known for it.

The material sequenced was blood. The chain links TRBV4-2 to TRBJ2-1, with D perhaps matching TRBD2 (6 bases). The origin of this receptor is a girl under 18 with multiple sclerosis. In DNA, the CDR3 is TGTGCCAGCAGCCAAGAGTGGCGGGGAGGCTCCTACAATGAGCAGTTCTTC. This codes for CASSQEWRGGSYNEQFF.